This T cell receptor beta chain was obtained from a study of cytomegalovirus exposure and HLA in healthy donors. Study-wide results and limits: Most TCR sequences were seen very rarely across donors, but some public TCRs occurred in many.

Repertoires were generated with immunoSEQ multiplex PCR, while TCRdb's copy carries only in-frame clones and drops some. The data contain 73,000 or so clones, 94% of them singletons. About this clone: Its antigen remains unknown.

There are 13 residues in the CDR3. The chain couples TRBV21-1 to TRBJ2-2; the D call of TRBD1 is as the table states it, not checked on the DNA. TRBV21-1 is a pseudogene segment. Sequencing input: PBMCs. This clonotype was sampled from a woman under 30 in good health and CMV-seropositive. CDR3 amino acids: CASSNRGTGELFF. The CDR3 bases are TGTGCCAGCAGCAACAGGGGCACCGGGGAGCTGTTTTTT.